This entry describes one TCR beta chain. Its antigen is unknown. The donor group consisted entirely of healthy Caucasians. Via MiXCR, TCRdb re-called the 5' RACE reads, giving one row per CDR3 protein. The table shows fewer than 650,000 distinct CDR3 sequences, with about 7.1% occurring only once. This sample is part of a study of identical twins. Whole-study findings and limits: While abundant cord blood beta clonotypes carried fewer insertions, memory repertoires showed no such pattern. Zero-insertion results could be subject to partial confounding by invariant MAIT and iNKT cells. Out-of-frame alpha sequences that twins shared showed excess low generation probability.

Another study also made use of these data, one on yellow fever vaccine responses in identical twins.

The sequencing sample was made of PBMCs. The source of this sequence is a woman younger than 30 in good health.

The CDR3 reads CASSHTGLAGITYNEQFF. The CDR3 DNA is TGTGCCAGCAGCCACACAGGACTAGCGGGGATTACCTACAATGAGCAGTTCTTC. The chain recombines TRBV11-1 with TRBJ2-1; TRBD2 matches at 12 bases. The CDR3 is made up of 18 amino acids. Per the germline V gene, CDR1 is SGHAT and CDR2 is FQDESV (reference sequence). Unmatched junction bases numbered 10, after V lost 5 bases and J lost 2 bases.